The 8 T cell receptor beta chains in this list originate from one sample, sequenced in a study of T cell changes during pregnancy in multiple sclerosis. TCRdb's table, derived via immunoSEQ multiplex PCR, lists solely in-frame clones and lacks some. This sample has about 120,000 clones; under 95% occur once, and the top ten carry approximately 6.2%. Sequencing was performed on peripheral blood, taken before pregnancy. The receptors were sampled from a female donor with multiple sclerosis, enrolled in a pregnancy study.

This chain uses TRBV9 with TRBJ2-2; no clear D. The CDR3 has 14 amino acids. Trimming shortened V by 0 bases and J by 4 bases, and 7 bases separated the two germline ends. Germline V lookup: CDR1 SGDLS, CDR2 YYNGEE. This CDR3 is CASSVAPSTGELFF. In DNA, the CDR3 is TGTGCCAGCAGCGTAGCGCCTAGCACCGGGGAGCTGTTTTTT.

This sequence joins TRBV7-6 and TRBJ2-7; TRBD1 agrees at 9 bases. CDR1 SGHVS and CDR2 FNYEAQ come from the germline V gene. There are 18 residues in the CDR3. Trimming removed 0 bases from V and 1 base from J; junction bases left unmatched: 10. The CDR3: CASSLAVAAGQGSYEQYF. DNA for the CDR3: TGTGCCAGCAGCTTAGCCGTCGCGGCCGGACAGGGGTCCTACGAGCAGTACTTC.

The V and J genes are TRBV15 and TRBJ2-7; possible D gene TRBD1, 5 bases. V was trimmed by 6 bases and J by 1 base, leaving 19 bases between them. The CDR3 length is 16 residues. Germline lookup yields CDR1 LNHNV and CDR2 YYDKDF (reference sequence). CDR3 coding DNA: TGTGCCACCAGTGGGGTGTTCAGGGCTCCGTCCTACGAGCAGTACTTC. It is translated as CATSGVFRAPSYEQYF.

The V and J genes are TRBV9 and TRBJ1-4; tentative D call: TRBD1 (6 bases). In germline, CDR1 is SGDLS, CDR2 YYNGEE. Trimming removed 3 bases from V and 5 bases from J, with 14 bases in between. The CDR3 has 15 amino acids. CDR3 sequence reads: CASSASDSWNEKLFF. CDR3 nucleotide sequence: TGTGCCAGCAGCGCTTCGGACAGCTGGAATGAAAAACTGTTTTTT.

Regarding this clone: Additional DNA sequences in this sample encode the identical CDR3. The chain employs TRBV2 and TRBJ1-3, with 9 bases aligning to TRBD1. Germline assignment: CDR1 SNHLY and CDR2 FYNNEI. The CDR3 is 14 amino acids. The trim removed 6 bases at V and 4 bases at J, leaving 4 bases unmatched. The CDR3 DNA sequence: TGTGCCAGCAGGGGTGGACAGGGGGGAAACACCATATATTTT. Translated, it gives CASRGGQGGNTIYF.

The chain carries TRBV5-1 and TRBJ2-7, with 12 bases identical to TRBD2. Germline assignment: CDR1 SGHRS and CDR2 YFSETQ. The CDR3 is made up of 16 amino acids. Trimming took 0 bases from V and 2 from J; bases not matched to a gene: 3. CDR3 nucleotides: TGCGCCAGCAGCTTGGGGACTAGCGGGATTACCTACGAGCAGTACTTC. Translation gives CASSLGTSGITYEQYF.

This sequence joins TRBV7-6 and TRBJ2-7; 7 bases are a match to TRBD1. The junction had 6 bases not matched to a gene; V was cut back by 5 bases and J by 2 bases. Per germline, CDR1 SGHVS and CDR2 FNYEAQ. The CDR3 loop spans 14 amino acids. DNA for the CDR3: TGTGCCAGCAGCAGACAGGGACCTCCCTACGAGCAGTACTTC. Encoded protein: CASSRQGPPYEQYF.

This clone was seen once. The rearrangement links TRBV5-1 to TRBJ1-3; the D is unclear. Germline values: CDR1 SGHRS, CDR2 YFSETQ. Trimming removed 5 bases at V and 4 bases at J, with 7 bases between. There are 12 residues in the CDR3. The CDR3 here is CASSSGGNTIYF. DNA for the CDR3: TGCGCCAGCAGTTCCGGGGGAAACACCATATATTTT.